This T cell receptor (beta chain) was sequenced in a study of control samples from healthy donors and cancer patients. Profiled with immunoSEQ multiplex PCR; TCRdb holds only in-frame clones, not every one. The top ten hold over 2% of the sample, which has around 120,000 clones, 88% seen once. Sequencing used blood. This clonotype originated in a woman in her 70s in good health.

CDR3 protein: CASSLSGGSYTEAFF. DNA for the CDR3: TGTGCCAGCAGCTTATCGGGGGGCTCATACACTGAAGCTTTCTTT. V is TRBV7-2 and J is TRBJ1-1; tentatively, D is TRBD1 (6 bases). V lost 2 bases and J lost 3, with 13 bases in between. This CDR3 region has 15 residues. Germline CDR1 reads SGHTA; CDR2 reads FQGNSA.